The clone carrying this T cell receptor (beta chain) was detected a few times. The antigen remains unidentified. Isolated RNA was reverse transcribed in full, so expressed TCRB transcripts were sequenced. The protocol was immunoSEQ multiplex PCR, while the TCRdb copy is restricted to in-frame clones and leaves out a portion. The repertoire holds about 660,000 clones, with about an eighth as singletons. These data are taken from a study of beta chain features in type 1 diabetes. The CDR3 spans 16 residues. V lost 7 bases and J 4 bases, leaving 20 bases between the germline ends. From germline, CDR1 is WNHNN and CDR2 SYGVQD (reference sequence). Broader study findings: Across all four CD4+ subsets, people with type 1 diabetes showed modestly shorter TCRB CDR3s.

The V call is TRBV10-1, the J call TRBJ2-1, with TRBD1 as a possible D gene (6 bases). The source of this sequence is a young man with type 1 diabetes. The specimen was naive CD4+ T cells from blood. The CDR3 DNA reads TGCGCCAGCACCCAGCATGCAGGGGATGTTTACAATGAGCAGTTCTTC. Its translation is CASTQHAGDVYNEQFF.